The rows below give T cell receptor beta chains drawn from one sample of a study of long-term antiretroviral therapy in people with HIV. Measured with immunoSEQ multiplex PCR; TCRdb has only the in-frame clones, and not every one. The sample lists approximately 17,000 clones; around 85% were seen once. This specimen consisted of unsorted PBMCs, obtained about 1.2 years before starting antiretroviral therapy. Receptors originate from a man aged 30-40 years with HIV. Each CDR3 is given with its conserved first and last residue. The D gene is left open where the match is weak. Clone size is not always given. Where it is, it says once, few, many or a class for expanded clones.

J	D	size	length	V	DNA	CDR3
TRBJ1-3	TRBD1	once	16	TRBV6-6	TGTGCCAGCAGTTACGGAGGACAGGGGGCCGGAAACACCATATATTTT	CASSYGGQGAGNTIYF
TRBJ2-2	NA	NA	15	TRBV9	TGTGCCAGCAGCGTAGGCGGGGGCCTTACCGGGGAGCTGTTTTTT	CASSVGGGLTGELFF
TRBJ2-7	NA	NA	14	TRBV7-8	TGTGCCAGCAGCTTAGCTCGTACTTCCTACGAGCAGTACTTC	CASSLARTSYEQYF
TRBJ2-7	NA	NA	14	TRBV6-5	TGTGCCAGCAGTTACTCCGGGGGCTCCTACGAGCAGTACTTC	CASSYSGGSYEQYF
TRBJ2-2	TRBD2	NA	13	TRBV27	TGTGCCAGCAGGATGGGGGGGGCCGGGGAGCTGTTTTTT	CASRMGGAGELFF
TRBJ2-3	NA	once	15	TRBV30	TGTGCCTGGAGCCAAGTGACTCGCCAAACAGATACGCAGTATTTT	CAWSQVTRQTDTQYF
TRBJ2-7	TRBD2	NA	14	TRBV6-5	TGTGCCAGCGCCAGCGGGGGCGCCCCCTACGAGCAGTACTTC	CASASGGAPYEQYF
TRBJ2-3	TRBD1	NA	16	TRBV5-1	TGCGCCAGCAGCGGGACCGGGACAGGGAAGACAGATACGCAGTATTTT	CASSGTGTGKTDTQYF
TRBJ2-1	NA	few	15	TRBV27	TGTGCCAGCAGCCCCGGGGCGGAGCGCTACAATGAGCAGTTCTTC	CASSPGAERYNEQFF
TRBJ1-1	NA	NA	12	TRBV28	TGTGCCAGCAGGTTGCCAAACACTGAAGCTTTCTTT	CASRLPNTEAFF
TRBJ1-5	NA	NA	14	TRBV6-1	TGTGCCAGCACCCCCGGGACCGACCAACAGCCCCAGCATTTT	CASTPGTDQQPQHF
TRBJ2-3	TRBD1	NA	16	TRBV7-2	TGTGCCAGCAGCTTAGCCGGGACAGGAGTCACAGATACGCAGTATTTT	CASSLAGTGVTDTQYF
TRBJ2-7	TRBD1	few	11	TRBV28	TGTGCCAGCAGCGGGACAGACGAGCAGTACTTC	CASSGTDEQYF
TRBJ2-7	NA	NA	12	TRBV5-4	TGTGCCAGCAGCTTGGAAGGTTACGAGCAGTACTTC	CASSLEGYEQYF
TRBJ1-6	TRBD1	NA	18	TRBV7-6	TGTGCCAGCAGCTTAGGGGTACCGGGACAGGGGGCGCATTCACCCCTCCACTTT	CASSLGVPGQGAHSPLHF
TRBJ1-1	TRBD1	few	15	TRBV27	TGTGCCAGCAGTCAGACAGGGTTTGGTATCACTGAAGCTTTCTTT	CASSQTGFGITEAFF